This TCR beta chain was identified during a study of T cells after yellow fever vaccination. Findings and limits, study-wide: Clonotypes appearing in both CD4 and CD8 compartments existed, and their share was small. Among primary-vaccination clones, most reappeared after the booster, at around 97% for CD4 and roughly 90% for CD8.

TCR cDNA was made by 5'RACE template switching, adding a universal primer site and UMIs. TCRdb re-called the 5' RACE reads through MiXCR, storing one row per CDR3 protein. The sample has under 700,000 distinct CDR3 sequences; 17% are singletons. In this sample, this clonotype turned up a few times. No antigen is known for it. V was pared by 6 bases and J by 4 bases, with 15 bases between. This CDR3 spans 14 amino acids. CDR1 MNHNS and CDR2 SASEGT come from the germline V gene. This chain joins TRBV6-1 and TRBJ1-1; possible D gene TRBD1, 6 bases. The sequencing used PBMCs, collected about 5 days after the first yellow fever vaccination. The sequence was obtained from a man aged 18 to 35 who received the YFV17D yellow fever vaccine. CDR3 nucleotide sequence: TGTGCCAGCAGAGGCGTTGGACAGAGCACTGAAGCTTTCTTT. The encoded protein is CASRGVGQSTEAFF.